Described below is a single T cell receptor beta chain sequence and its context. Its antigen is still unknown. The data were taken from a study of shared clonotypes between healthy human individuals. Study details: Used for every donor were three CD4 naive, three CD4 memory, two CD8 naive and one CD8 memory plate. Notes on the study in general: An expected dependence of interdonor clonotype sharing on sequencing depth was noted. Donor scarcity curtailed the genetic and exposure-history diversity represented herein.

Trimming took 6 bases from V and 0 from J, leaving 12 bases between them. This CDR3 is built from 16 residues. In germline, CDR1 is LNHDA, CDR2 SQIVND (reference sequence). In the original processing: There were no quality scores in the junction-only immunoSEQ sequences, so filtering differed. TCRdb's table, derived via immunoSEQ multiplex PCR, lists solely in-frame clones and lacks some. Clonal size and the V and J genes are those of that table, whereas D and trimming came from the DNA. This sample has approximately 620,000 clones; about 97% occur once, and the top ten carry roughly 0.05%. Sequencing was performed on naive CD4+ T cells sorted from blood. Subset described: CD45RA+ positively selected. The receptor's source is a woman aged 30 to 39 in good health. The chain combines TRBV19 with TRBJ2-6, with TRBD1 as a possible D gene (5 bases). The CDR3 DNA follows: TGTGCCAGTAGCCTGACAGTCTTCTCTGGGGCCAACGTCCTGACTTTC. Its protein is CASSLTVFSGANVLTF.